The 18 T cell receptor beta chains given below trace back to one sample, sequenced in a study of T cell changes during pregnancy in multiple sclerosis (dated by TCRdb to about 2019). Libraries were built with the immunoSEQ multiplex PCR assay. Drawn from immuneACCESS, this table holds only the in-frame rearrangements with V and J called that TCRdb kept. Clones are partly lost; checked studies trace under half to an unresolved V gene and leave the rest unexplained. Across this sample there are 90,000 to 100,000 clones, with 90% to 95% seen only once. The top ten clones comprise about 2.3% of the sample. The source was peripheral blood, collected after pregnancy. Source of these receptors: a female donor in good health, enrolled as a control in a pregnancy study.

J is TRBJ2-3 and V is TRBV2, with 9 bases lining up with TRBD2. The germline gives CDR1 SNHLY, CDR2 FYNNEI. The V segment lost 5 bases and the J segment 1 base; nucleotides outside the gene matches: 10. The CDR3 consists of 17 residues. The CDR3 coding sequence is TGTGCCAGCAGTTCCTTACTTTTAGCGGGAGGCACAGATACGCAGTATTTT. It encodes CASSSLLLAGGTDTQYF.

The CDR3 nucleotides are TGTGCCAGCAGCAAGCCGGGAAATGAAAAACTGTTTTTT. Protein sequence: CASSKPGNEKLFF. V is TRBV28 and J is TRBJ1-4, with D hard to call. The CDR3 is made up of 13 amino acids. V lost 6 bases to trimming and J lost 5 bases, with 10 bases between them. The germline gives CDR1 MDHEN, CDR2 SYDVKM.

The V gene is TRBV5-4, the J gene TRBJ2-2; maybe TRBD1 (5 bases). CDR3 size: 15 residues. Trimming took 4 bases from V and 0 from J, leaving 10 bases between them. CDR1 and CDR2 from the germline V gene are SGHNT and YYREEE (reference sequence). The CDR3 DNA sequence: TGTGCCAGCAGCCTAGGACACGCGAACACCGGGGAGCTGTTTTTT. Translation gives CASSLGHANTGELFF.

This chain joins TRBV6-5 and TRBJ1-2; TRBD1 matches 7 bases. With 5 bases clipped from V and 5 bases from J, the junction kept 11 bases outside the gene matches. Germline V gives CDR1 MNHEY, CDR2 SVGAGI. This CDR3 spans 15 amino acids. The CDR3 DNA reads as TGTGCCAGCAGTCCTCGGGACAGTAGGGGATATGGCTACACCTTC. It codes for CASSPRDSRGYGYTF.

The rearrangement joins TRBV30 to TRBJ1-5; D remains unclear. Trimming took off 2 bases at V and 3 bases at J, with 8 bases between the two ends. Per the germline V gene, CDR1 is GTSNPN and CDR2 is SVGIG (reference sequence). The CDR3 is 13 amino acids. This CDR3 reads CAWSMADNQPQHF. CDR3 in DNA: TGTGCCTGGAGTATGGCAGACAATCAGCCCCAGCATTTT.

The chain couples TRBV6-5 to TRBJ2-5; 9 bases map to TRBD1. The DNA end favors TRBJ2-7, so the J call may be wrong. Per germline, CDR1 MNHEY and CDR2 SVGAGI. The CDR3 runs to 14 residues. CDR3 sequence (DNA): TGTGCCAGCAGCCTCAGGACAGGGGTCTACGAGCAGTACTTC. Translation gives CASSLRTGVYEQYF.

The chain is built from TRBV27 and TRBJ2-2; 9 bases fit TRBD2. V lost 0 bases and J lost 3; bases outside the gene matches: 5. This CDR3 comprises 17 residues. Germline CDR1 MNHEY, CDR2 SMNVEV (reference sequence). CDR3 nucleotides: TGTGCCAGCAGTTTATCCGAGGCGGGGGGGTACACCGGGGAGCTGTTTTTT. Its protein is CASSLSEAGGYTGELFF.

This clone was observed once. A junction end diverges from the germline sequence, so it may reflect a read error. The chain employs TRBV7-7 and TRBJ2-1; a weak D match, TRBD2 (5 bases). The CDR3 has 13 residues. Germline V gene data show CDR1 as SSHAT and CDR2 as FNYEAQ (reference sequence). The CDR3 reads CASSLSGNNEQFF. CDR3 DNA sequence: TGTGCTAGCAGCCTCTCGGGGAACAATGAGCAGTTCTTC.

The rearrangement joins TRBV27 to TRBJ2-7; 7 bases align to TRBD2. CDR1 MNHEY and CDR2 SMNVEV come from the germline V gene (reference sequence). The CDR3 sequence is 15 residues long. Trimming removed 0 bases from V and 1 base from J; junction bases left unmatched: 3. The CDR3 DNA follows: TGTGCCAGCAGTTTATCGACTAGCAGTTCCTACGAGCAGTACTTC. Encoded protein: CASSLSTSSSYEQYF.

This chain links TRBV30 with TRBJ1-2; maybe TRBD1 (5 bases). V was shortened by 5 bases and J by 8 bases, with 18 bases between the two germline ends. CDR1 is GTSNPN and CDR2 is SVGIG in the germline V gene (reference sequence). This CDR3 contains 13 residues. CDR3 residues: CAWHRGERAGYTF. CDR3 DNA sequence: TGTGCCTGGCACCGGGGGGAGAGGGCGGGCTACACCTTC.

This rearrangement joins TRBV7-2 to TRBJ2-7; D not resolved. CDR1 and CDR2 (germline): SGHTA, FQGNSA. There are 13 residues in the CDR3. V was clipped by 3 bases and J by 3 bases, with 9 bases between them. CDR3 amino acids: CASSLLGFYEQYF. In nucleotides, the CDR3 is TGTGCCAGCAGCTTGTTGGGCTTCTACGAGCAGTACTTC.

J is TRBJ2-5 and V is TRBV19; 13 bases agree with TRBD2. J gave up 5 bases and V 6 bases, and 9 bases lay outside the gene matches. The CDR3 extends over 16 amino acids. Germline lookup yields CDR1 LNHDA and CDR2 SQIVND (reference sequence). The CDR3 region is CASSWTSGGIRETQYF. In DNA form, the CDR3 reads TGTGCCAGTAGCTGGACTAGCGGGGGTATTAGGGAGACCCAGTACTTC.

The V and J genes are TRBV5-4 and TRBJ2-1, with 7 bases matching TRBD2. V was clipped by 4 bases and J by 7 bases; unmatched bases: 8. The CDR3 consists of 14 residues. Per the germline V gene, CDR1 is SGHNT and CDR2 is YYREEE (reference sequence). CDR3 region: CASSPRAGENEQFF. Written as DNA, the CDR3 is TGTGCCAGCAGCCCCCGCGCGGGGGAGAATGAGCAGTTCTTC.

In this sample, this clone turned up a few times. This chain joins TRBV7-3 and TRBJ1-2, with a tentative D call TRBD1 (5 bases). The CDR3 consists of 15 residues. Trimming removed 6 bases from V and 0 bases from J, with 14 bases in between. Germline lookup yields CDR1 SGHTA and CDR2 FQGTGA. The CDR3 nucleotides are TGTGCCAGCAGACTCGACGGGGGGACTAACTATGGCTACACCTTC. Translated: CASRLDGGTNYGYTF.

The chain uses TRBV4-1 and TRBJ1-4; 9 nucleotides align to TRBD1. The junction had 6 bases not matched to a gene; V was cut back by 3 bases and J by 7 bases. The CDR3 runs 15 residues. Per the germline V gene, CDR1 is MGHRA and CDR2 is YSYEKL. The CDR3 loop reads CASSHGDRDSEKLFF. The CDR3 DNA is TGCGCCAGCAGCCACGGGGACAGGGACTCTGAAAAACTGTTTTTT.

The chain is built from TRBV5-1 and TRBJ1-3, with TRBD1 identical over 7 bases. Germline V gene lookup returns CDR1 SGHRS and CDR2 YFSETQ. CDR3 size: 14 residues. The V and J ends lost 4 bases and 6 bases, in that order; junction bases with no gene match: 7. The chain's CDR3 is CASSPQGEENTIYF. DNA of the CDR3: TGCGCCAGCAGCCCGCAGGGGGAAGAAAACACCATATATTTT.

The chain carries TRBV4-1 and TRBJ2-2; D is uncertain. This CDR3 region has 14 residues. From germline, CDR1 is MGHRA and CDR2 YSYEKL. V was pared by 4 bases and J by 3 bases, with 9 bases between. CDR3 sequence: CASSLNRDTGELFF. As DNA, the CDR3 is TGCGCCAGCAGCCTAAATCGGGACACCGGGGAGCTGTTTTTT.

The chain joins TRBV6-9 to TRBJ2-3, with D possibly matching TRBD2 (5 bases). The germline CDR1 and CDR2 sequences are MNHGY and SVAAGI. This CDR3 has 14 residues. V was shortened by 4 bases and J by 0 bases, with 8 bases between the two germline ends. This chain's CDR3 is CASSSEDSTDTQYF. CDR3 bases: TGTGCCAGCAGTTCGGAGGACAGCACAGATACGCAGTATTTT.